Shown below are 8 T cell receptor beta chains from a single sample sequenced in a study of CD8+CD57+ T cells in acquired aplastic anemia listed by TCRdb under 2018. Patients chosen for sequencing had shown expansion of CD8+CD57+ cells by flow cytometry. The sample was run on an Illumina HiSeq 2000. Genomic DNA was used as template for profiling of TCR beta VDJ combinations and CDR3 sequences. The public reads were run again by TCRdb, first through fastp at Q25 and then through MiXCR, and only productive beta chains were kept. Each entry is one CDR3 protein sequence, shown with its most common DNA and genes. The sample contains about 190,000 distinct CDR3 sequences, nearly 50% of them found a single time. About 8.8% of the sample is in the top ten clones. The source material was sorted CD4+, CD8+, or CD8+CD57+ T cells (not recorded which) from PBMCs. The receptor set was obtained from a human donor with aplastic anemia.

This clonotype was counted many times. This chain links TRBV5-1 with TRBJ2-1, with 12 bases matching TRBD1. Germline CDR1 is SGHRS and CDR2 is YFSETQ. The CDR3 extends over 19 amino acids. The V gene end was trimmed by 4 bases and the J gene end by 0 bases; junction bases not matched to a gene: 11. CDR3 loop: CASSLGTGGSLSSYNEQFF. DNA for the CDR3: TGCGCCAGCAGCCTCGGGACAGGGGGCAGCCTGAGCTCCTACAATGAGCAGTTCTTC.

The V and J genes are TRBV24-1 and TRBJ2-1, with D tentatively TRBD1 (5 bases). This CDR3 has 13 amino acids. Germline CDR1 is KGHDR and CDR2 is SFDVKD. Trimming took off 4 bases at V and 12 bases at J, with 15 bases between the two ends. The CDR3 bases are TGTGCCACCAGTGACCACGCTTGGACAAGGCAGTTCTTC. This gives the protein CATSDHAWTRQFF.

The chain uses TRBV29-1 and TRBJ1-1; D gene uncertain. V was pared by 4 bases and J by 5 bases, with 14 bases between. CDR1 is SQVTM and CDR2 is ANQGSEA in the germline V gene. The CDR3 is 13 amino acids. In DNA, the CDR3 is TGCAGCGTTGTCACAGCGGTCGGGACTGAAGCTTTCTTT. It encodes CSVVTAVGTEAFF.

The chain links TRBV7-2 to TRBJ2-7; 9 nucleotides line up with TRBD1. The germline CDR1 and CDR2 sequences are SGHTA and FQGNSA. The length of the CDR3 is 14 residues. The V and J ends lost 5 bases and 9 bases, in that order; junction bases with no gene match: 11. CDR3 nucleotides: TGTGCCAGCAGCCCCCCGGGACAGGGTACTGTGCAGTACTTC. It specifies CASSPPGQGTVQYF.

The chain uses TRBV24-1 and TRBJ2-3; D gene uncertain. Germline loops: CDR1 KGHDR, CDR2 SFDVKD. The CDR3 length is 15 residues. V was cut by 4 bases and J by 2 bases, with 12 bases left in between. The CDR3 sequence: CATSETLGTTDTQYF. Here the CDR3 DNA reads TGTGCCACCAGTGAGACGCTAGGAACCACAGATACGCAGTATTTT.

Turning to this clonotype: This may stem from a read error, because a much larger clone lies one nucleotide away. The chain uses TRBV11-2 and TRBJ2-1, with TRBD2 matching 9 bases. CDR1 SGHAT and CDR2 FQNNGV come from the germline V gene. This CDR3 comprises 16 residues. Here the CDR3 DNA reads TGTGTCAGCTGTATTTGGGCGGGAGGGGGTTGCAATGAGCAGTTCTTC. Translation: CVSCIWAGGGCNEQFF. Full variable domain (remainder filled in from reference TRBV11-2 and TRBJ2-1): EAGVAQSPRYKIIEKRQSVAFWCNPISGHATLYWYQQILGQGPKLLIQFQNNGVVDDSQLPKDRFSAERLKGVDSTLKIQPAKLEDSAVYLCVSCIWAGGGCNEQFFGPGTRLTVL.

This rearrangement joins TRBV10-2 to TRBJ2-7; D perhaps matches TRBD2 (6 bases). CDR1 WSHSY and CDR2 SAAADI come from the germline V gene. Trimming stripped 3 bases from V and 1 base from J, with 7 bases between. CDR3 length equals 13 residues. The chain's CDR3 is CASSDGGSYEQYF. In DNA form, the CDR3 reads TGCGCCAGCAGTGATGGAGGGTCCTACGAGCAGTACTTC.

V is TRBV20-1 and J is TRBJ1-5; no reliable D call. CDR3 size: 15 residues. The germline gives CDR1 DFQATT, CDR2 SNEGSKA (reference sequence). The V end lost 0 bases, the J end lost 0 bases, and 9 bases lay between the germline ends. In DNA, the CDR3 is TGCAGTGCTAGAGACAGGTGGGGTAGCAATCAGCCCCAGCATTTT. This sequence encodes CSARDRWGSNQPQHF.